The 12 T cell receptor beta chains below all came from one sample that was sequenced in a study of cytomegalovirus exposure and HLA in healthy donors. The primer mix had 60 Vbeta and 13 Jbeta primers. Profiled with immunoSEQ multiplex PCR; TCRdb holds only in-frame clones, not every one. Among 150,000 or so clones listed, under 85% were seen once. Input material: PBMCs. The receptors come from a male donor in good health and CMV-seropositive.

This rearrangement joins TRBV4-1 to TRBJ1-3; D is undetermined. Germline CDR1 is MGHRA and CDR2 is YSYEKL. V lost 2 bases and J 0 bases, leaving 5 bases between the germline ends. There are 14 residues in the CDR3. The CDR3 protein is CASSQINSGNTIYF. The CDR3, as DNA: TGCGCCAGCAGCCAAATCAACTCTGGAAACACCATATATTTT.

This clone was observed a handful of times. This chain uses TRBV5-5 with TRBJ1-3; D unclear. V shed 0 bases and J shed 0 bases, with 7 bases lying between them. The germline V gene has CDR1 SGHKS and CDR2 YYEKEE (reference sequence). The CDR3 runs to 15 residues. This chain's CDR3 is CASSLGLSSGNTIYF. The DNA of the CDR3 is TGTGCCAGCAGCTTGGGACTTAGCTCTGGAAACACCATATATTTT.

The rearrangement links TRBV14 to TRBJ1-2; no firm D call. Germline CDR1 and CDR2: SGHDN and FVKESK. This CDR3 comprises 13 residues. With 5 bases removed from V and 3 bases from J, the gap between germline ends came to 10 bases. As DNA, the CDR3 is TGTGCCAGCAGCGCATCTATGCACTATGGCTACACCTTC. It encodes CASSASMHYGYTF. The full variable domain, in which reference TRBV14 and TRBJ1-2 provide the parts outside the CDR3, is EAGVTQFPSHSVIEKGQTVTLRCDPISGHDNLYWYRRVMGKEIKFLLHFVKESKQDESGMPNNRFLAERTGGTYSTLKVQPAELEDSGVYFCASSASMHYGYTFGSGTRLTVV.

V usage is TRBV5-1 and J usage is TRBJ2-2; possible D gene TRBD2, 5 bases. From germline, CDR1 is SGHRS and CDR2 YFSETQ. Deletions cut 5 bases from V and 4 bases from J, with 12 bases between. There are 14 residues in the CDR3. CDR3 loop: CASSRDSATGELFF. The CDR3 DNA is TGCGCCAGCAGTCGAGATAGCGCCACCGGGGAGCTGTTTTTT.

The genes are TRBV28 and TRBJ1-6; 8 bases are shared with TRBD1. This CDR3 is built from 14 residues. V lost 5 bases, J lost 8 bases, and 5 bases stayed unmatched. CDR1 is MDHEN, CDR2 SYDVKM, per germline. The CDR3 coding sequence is TGTGCCAGCAGTCCCGGGACAGGCTATTCACCCCTCCACTTT. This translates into CASSPGTGYSPLHF.

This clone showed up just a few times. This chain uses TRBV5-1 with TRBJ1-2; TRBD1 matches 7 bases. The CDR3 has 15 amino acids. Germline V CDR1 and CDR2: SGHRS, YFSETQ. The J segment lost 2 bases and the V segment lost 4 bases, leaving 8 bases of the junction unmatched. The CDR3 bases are TGCGCCAGCAGCCCGGGGACAGCCCGCAACTATGGCTACACCTTC. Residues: CASSPGTARNYGYTF.

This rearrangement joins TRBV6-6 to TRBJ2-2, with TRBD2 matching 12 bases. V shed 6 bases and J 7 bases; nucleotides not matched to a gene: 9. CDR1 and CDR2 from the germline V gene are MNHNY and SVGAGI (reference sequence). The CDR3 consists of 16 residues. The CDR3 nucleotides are TGTGCCAGCAGCTCGACTAGCGGGAGAAGCAGCGGGGAGCTGTTTTTT. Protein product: CASSSTSGRSSGELFF.

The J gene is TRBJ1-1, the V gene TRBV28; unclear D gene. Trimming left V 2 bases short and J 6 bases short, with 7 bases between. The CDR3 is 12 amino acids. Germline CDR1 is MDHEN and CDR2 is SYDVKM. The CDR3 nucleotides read TGTGCCAGCAGTTTAAAGAGTTCTGAAGCTTTCTTT. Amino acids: CASSLKSSEAFF.

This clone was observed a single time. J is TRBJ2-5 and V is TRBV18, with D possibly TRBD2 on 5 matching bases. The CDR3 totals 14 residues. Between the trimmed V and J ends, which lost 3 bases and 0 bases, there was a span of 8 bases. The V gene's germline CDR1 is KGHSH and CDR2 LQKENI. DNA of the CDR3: TGTGCCAGCTCACCCCTCGGGAACCAAGAGACCCAGTACTTC. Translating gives CASSPLGNQETQYF.

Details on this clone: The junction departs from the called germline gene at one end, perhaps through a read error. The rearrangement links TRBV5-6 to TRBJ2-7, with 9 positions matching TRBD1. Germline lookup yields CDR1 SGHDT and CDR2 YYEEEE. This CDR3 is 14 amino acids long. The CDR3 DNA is TGTGCCAGCAGCTCTCTCGGACAGGGGCCGGCCCCTCCGTTC. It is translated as CASSSLGQGPAPPF.

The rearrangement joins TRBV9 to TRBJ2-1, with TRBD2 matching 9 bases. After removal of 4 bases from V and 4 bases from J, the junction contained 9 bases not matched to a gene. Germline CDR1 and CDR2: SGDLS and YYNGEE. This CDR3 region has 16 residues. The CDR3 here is CASSWGKRGDYNEQFF. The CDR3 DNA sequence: TGTGCCAGCAGCTGGGGAAAGCGGGGGGATTACAATGAGCAGTTCTTC. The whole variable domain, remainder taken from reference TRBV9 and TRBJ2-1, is DSGVTQTPKHLITATGQRVTLRCSPRSGDLSVYWYQQSLDQGLQFLIQYYNGEERAKGNILERFSAQQFPDLHSELNLSSLELGDSALYFCASSWGKRGDYNEQFFGPGTRLTVL.

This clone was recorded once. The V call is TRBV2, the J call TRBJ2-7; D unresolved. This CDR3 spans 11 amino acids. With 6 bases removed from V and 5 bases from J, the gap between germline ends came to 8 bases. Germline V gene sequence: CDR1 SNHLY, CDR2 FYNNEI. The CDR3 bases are TGTGCCAGCAGCCCCGGTCACGAGCAGTACTTC. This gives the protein CASSPGHEQYF.